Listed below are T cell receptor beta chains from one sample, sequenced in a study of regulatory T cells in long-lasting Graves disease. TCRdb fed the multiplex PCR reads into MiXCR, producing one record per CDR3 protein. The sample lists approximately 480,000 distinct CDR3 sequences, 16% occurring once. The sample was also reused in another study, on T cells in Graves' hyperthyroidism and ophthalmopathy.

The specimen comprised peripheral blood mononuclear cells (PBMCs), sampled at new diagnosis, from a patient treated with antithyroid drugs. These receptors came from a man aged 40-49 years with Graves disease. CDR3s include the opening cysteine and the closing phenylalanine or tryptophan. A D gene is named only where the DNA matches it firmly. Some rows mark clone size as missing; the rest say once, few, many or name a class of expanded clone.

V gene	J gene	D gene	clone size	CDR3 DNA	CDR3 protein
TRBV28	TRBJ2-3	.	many	TGTGCTGGCCTGGACAGCAGCACAGATACGCAGTATTTT	CAGLDSSTDTQYF
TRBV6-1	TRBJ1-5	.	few	TGTGCCAGCAGTGACTCTGAGAGGCAGCCCCAGCATTTT	CASSDSERQPQHF
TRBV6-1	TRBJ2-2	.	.	TGTGCCAGCAGGGATCCAGGGTATTCCGGGGAGCTGTTTTTT	CASRDPGYSGELFF
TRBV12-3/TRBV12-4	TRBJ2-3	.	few	TGTGCCAGCAGGGATCACGGAGGAAGCACAGATACGCAGTATTTT	CASRDHGGSTDTQYF
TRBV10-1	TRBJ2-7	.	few	TGCGCCACCTCTACCCAAGTATACGAGCAGTACTTC	CATSTQVYEQYF
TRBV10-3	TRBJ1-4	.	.	TGTGCCAGCAGTGAATTCCGGTCCCGCGCTGAAAAACTGTTTTTT	CASSEFRSRAEKLFF
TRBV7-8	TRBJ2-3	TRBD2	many	TGTGCCAGCAGCTTAGGTGCGGGAGGGCGGACGCAGTATTTT	CASSLGAGGRTQYF
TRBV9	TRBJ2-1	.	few	TGTGCCAGCAGCGTAGGCGACGACTCCTACAATGAGCAGTTCTTC	CASSVGDDSYNEQFF
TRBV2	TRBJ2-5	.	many	TGTGCCAGCAGTGAAGAGATGATAATCGGGGAGACCCAGTACTTC	CASSEEMIIGETQYF
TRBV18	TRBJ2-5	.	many	TGTGCCAGCTCACCACAAGGCGGAGGGGGCGAGACCCAGTACTTC	CASSPQGGGGETQYF
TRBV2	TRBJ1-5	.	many	TGTGCCAGCAGTGCGGGGCAGGAGAATCAGCCCCAGCATTTT	CASSAGQENQPQHF
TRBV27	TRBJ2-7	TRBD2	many	TGTGCCAGCAGCTTCTTGGGGAGGGGCGGCGAGCAGTACTTC	CASSFLGRGGEQYF
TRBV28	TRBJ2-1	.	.	TGTGCCAGCAGTTTATGGGACAACTACAATGAGCAGTTCTTC	CASSLWDNYNEQFF
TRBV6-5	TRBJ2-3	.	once	TGTGCCAGCAGTTTAAGGGAGGTCGCAAACACAGATACGCAGTATTTT	CASSLREVANTDTQYF
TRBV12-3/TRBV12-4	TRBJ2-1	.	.	TGTGCCAGCAGTTTAATTCAGTGGGGTTGGGAGGGGGTCGAGTACAATGAGCAGTTCTTC	CASSLIQWGWEGVEYNEQFF
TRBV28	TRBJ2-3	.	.	TGTGCCAGCAGTTCCCCCGGAGCTAGCACAGATACGCAGTATTTT	CASSSPGASTDTQYF
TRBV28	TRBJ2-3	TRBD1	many	TGTGCCAGCAGTCGCAGGGGGCGCAGCACAGATACGCAGTATTTT	CASSRRGRSTDTQYF
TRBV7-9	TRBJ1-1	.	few	TGTGCCAGCAGCTTAAGAACTGTGAACACTGAAGCTTTCTTT	CASSLRTVNTEAFF
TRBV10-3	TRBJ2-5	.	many	TGTGCCATCAGTGAAAAATGGAAGAGACCCCAGTACTTC	CAISEKWKRPQYF
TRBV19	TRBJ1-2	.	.	TGTGCCAGTAGCGGAGGGGCTGTATATGGCTACACCTTC	CASSGGAVYGYTF
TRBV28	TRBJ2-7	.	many	TGTGCCAGCAGTTCCACCTACTACGAGCAGTACTTC	CASSSTYYEQYF
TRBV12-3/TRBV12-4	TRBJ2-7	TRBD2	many	TGTGCCAGCAGGCGAGGGACTAGCGGGACCACTACCCTTACCTACGAGCAGTACTTC	CASRRGTSGTTTLTYEQYF
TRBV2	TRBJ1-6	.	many	TGTGCCAGCATGGGAGGCAGGGGACGGAATTCACCCCTCCACTTT	CASMGGRGRNSPLHF
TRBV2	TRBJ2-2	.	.	TGTGCCAACAGGCAGTTTAGGAACACCGGGGAGCTGTTTTTT	CANRQFRNTGELFF
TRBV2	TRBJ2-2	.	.	TGTGCCAGCAGTCTTACCGGGGAGCTGCTTTTT	CASSLTGELLF
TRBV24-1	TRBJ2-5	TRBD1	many	TGTGCCACCAGTGACACGGGACAGTTCCAAGAGACCCAGTACTTC	CATSDTGQFQETQYF
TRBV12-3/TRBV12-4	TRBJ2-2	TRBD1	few	TGTGCCAGCAGTTTCGGGACAGGGCGGTCCGGGGAGCTGTTTTTT	CASSFGTGRSGELFF
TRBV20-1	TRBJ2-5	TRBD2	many	TGCAGTATCCAGGGAGGGGAGACCCAGTACTTC	CSIQGGETQYF
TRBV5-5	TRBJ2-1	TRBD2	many	TGTGCCAGCAGCTTATTTGCTGGACTAGCGGGAGCTGACAATGAGCAGTTCTTC	CASSLFAGLAGADNEQFF
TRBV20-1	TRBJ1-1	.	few	TGCAGTGCTACGTCTAATGGGGCGATGAACACTGAAGCTTTCTTT	CSATSNGAMNTEAFF
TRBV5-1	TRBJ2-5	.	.	TGCGCCAGCAGCTTGGGACTCGGCAGGGACATTGAGACCCAGTACTTC	CASSLGLGRDIETQYF
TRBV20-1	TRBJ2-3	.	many	TGCAGTGCTCTAGTTCAAGCGGGCAGGCTTACTAGCACAGATACGCAGTATTTT	CSALVQAGRLTSTDTQYF
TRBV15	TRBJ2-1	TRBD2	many	TGTGCCACCAGCAGGGGACTAGCGGGATACAATGAGCAGTTCTTC	CATSRGLAGYNEQFF
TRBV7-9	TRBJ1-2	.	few	TGTGCCAGCAGCCAACGTCCGGACACTAACTATGGCTACACCTTC	CASSQRPDTNYGYTF
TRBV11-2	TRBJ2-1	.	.	TGTGCCAGCAGCTTAGCGTCCGGCTACAATGAGCAGCTCTTC	CASSLASGYNEQLF
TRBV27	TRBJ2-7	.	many	TGTGCCAGCAGTCGCAAAACTCACCGGCCTAACTCCTACGAGCAGTACTTC	CASSRKTHRPNSYEQYF
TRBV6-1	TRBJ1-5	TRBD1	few	TGTGCCAGCAGTCGAGGGACAGGGATCAATCAGCCCCAGCATTTT	CASSRGTGINQPQHF
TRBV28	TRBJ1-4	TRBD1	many	TGTGCCAGCAGACCGGGACAGGTCGCTGAAAAACTGTTTTTT	CASRPGQVAEKLFF
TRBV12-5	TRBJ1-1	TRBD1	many	TGTGCTAGTGGTTTGGTCCCGGGACAGACTGCTTCAAGGGGGGGTAGGGTTAAGAACACTGAAGCTTTCTTT	CASGLVPGQTASRGGRVKNTEAFF
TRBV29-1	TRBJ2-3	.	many	TGCAGCGTTGAAGCTCCGGGTACAAGAGCAGATACGCAGTATTTT	CSVEAPGTRADTQYF
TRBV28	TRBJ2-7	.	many	TGTGCCAGCAGCCGGGTACAGGGTTACGAGCAGTACTTC	CASSRVQGYEQYF
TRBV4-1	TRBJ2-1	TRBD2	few	TGCGCCAGCAGCCAGAGAGGACTAGCGGGAAATAGAGGTGAGCAGTTCTTC	CASSQRGLAGNRGEQFF
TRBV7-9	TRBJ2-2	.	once	TGTGCCAGCAGCCGACTGGTATACACCGGGGAGCTGTTTTTT	CASSRLVYTGELFF
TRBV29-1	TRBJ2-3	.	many	TGCAGCGTGGGGCCAGGTCGGGCAGATACGCAGTATTTT	CSVGPGRADTQYF
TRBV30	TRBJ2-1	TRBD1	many	TGTGCCTGGAGTGGACAGGGTTACAATGAGCAGTTCTTC	CAWSGQGYNEQFF
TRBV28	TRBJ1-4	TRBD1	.	TGTACCAGCAGTCCTCGGACAGGGTTAGAAAAACTGTTTTTT	CTSSPRTGLEKLFF
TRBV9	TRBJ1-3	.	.	TGTGCCAGCAGCATTACCCCGGGCCTCCCCGAATCTGGAAACACCATATATTTT	CASSITPGLPESGNTIYF
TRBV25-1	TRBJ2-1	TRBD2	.	TGTGCCAGCAGTGAATTAGCGGGAGTCCACAATGAGCAGTTCTTC	CASSELAGVHNEQFF
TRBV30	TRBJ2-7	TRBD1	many	TGTGCCTGGAGGCGAGGGACAGGGGCCTCCTACGAGCAGTACTTC	CAWRRGTGASYEQYF
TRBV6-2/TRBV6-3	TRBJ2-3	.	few	TGTGCCAGCAGTGATTATGTAGGGGGGGCAGATACGCAGTATTTT	CASSDYVGGADTQYF
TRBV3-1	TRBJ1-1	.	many	TGTGCCAGCAGCCAAGATCTCGGTACGGGACATGAGAACACTGAAGCTTTCTTT	CASSQDLGTGHENTEAFF
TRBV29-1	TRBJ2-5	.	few	TGCAGCGTTGAAGTCAGTAGAATAGAGACCCAGTACTTC	CSVEVSRIETQYF
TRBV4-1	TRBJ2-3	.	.	TGCGCCAGCAGCCAAGGGTGGGCGGAGGAAGCAGATACGCAGTATTTT	CASSQGWAEEADTQYF
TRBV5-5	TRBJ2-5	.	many	TGTGCCAGCAGCTTGGGGGCAAGGGGGGGACAAGAGACCCAGTACTTC	CASSLGARGGQETQYF
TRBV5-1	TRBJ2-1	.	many	TGCGCCAGCAGCCCTGCGTGGACCCAGAGGTCCTACAATGAGCAGTTCTTC	CASSPAWTQRSYNEQFF
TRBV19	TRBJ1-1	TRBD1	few	TGTGCCAGTAGTGAATCCCGGGACAGAGATGAAGCTTTCTTT	CASSESRDRDEAFF
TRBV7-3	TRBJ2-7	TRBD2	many	TGTGCCAGCAGCTTCGGACTAGCGGAAGTAGGCGAGCAGTACTTC	CASSFGLAEVGEQYF
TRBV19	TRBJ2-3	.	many	TGTGCCAGTAATCCTACCCCGGCAGGGACGTTCGCAGATACGCAGTATTTT	CASNPTPAGTFADTQYF